The TCR beta chain under discussion was sequenced for a study of blood T cell repertoires in COVID-19. As for the study in general: Sites across the United States, Italy and Spain contributed samples from acute and convalescent COVID-19. PBMCs, B-cell-depleted T cells, or T cells were the source of the cDNA or gDNA that made up the material.

This clone was counted a few times. The CDR3 is 16 residues long. Germline V gene lookup returns CDR1 PRHDT and CDR2 FYEKMQ (reference sequence). The V end was cut by 5 bases, the J end by 1 base, with 16 bases between. Authors' data handling: Researchers report that nucleated cell counts were estimated from reference gene primer amplification. The repertoire was sequenced with immunoSEQ multiplex PCR; TCRdb's copy has only in-frame clones and lacks some. From that table come the V and J calls and clone size; the DNA was used to work out D and trimming. The repertoire consists of about 98,000 clones, with approximately 82% occurring once and the leading ten covering 9.5% to 10%.

The source of this sequence is a man between 60 and 75 years old with active or convalescent COVID-19. The rearrangement joins TRBV13 to TRBJ2-3; D gene uncertain. The sequenced sample was peripheral blood. Here the CDR3 DNA reads TGTGCCAGCAGCGGCTTAAGTTGGAGCGGCACAGATACGCAGTATTTT. Translation gives CASSGLSWSGTDTQYF. Filled out from reference TRBV13 and TRBJ2-3, the complete variable domain reads AAGVIQSPRHLIKEKRETATLKCYPIPRHDTVYWYQQGPGQDPQFLISFYEKMQSDKGSIPDRFSAQQFSDYHSELNMSSLELGDSALYFCASSGLSWSGTDTQYFGPGTRLTVL.